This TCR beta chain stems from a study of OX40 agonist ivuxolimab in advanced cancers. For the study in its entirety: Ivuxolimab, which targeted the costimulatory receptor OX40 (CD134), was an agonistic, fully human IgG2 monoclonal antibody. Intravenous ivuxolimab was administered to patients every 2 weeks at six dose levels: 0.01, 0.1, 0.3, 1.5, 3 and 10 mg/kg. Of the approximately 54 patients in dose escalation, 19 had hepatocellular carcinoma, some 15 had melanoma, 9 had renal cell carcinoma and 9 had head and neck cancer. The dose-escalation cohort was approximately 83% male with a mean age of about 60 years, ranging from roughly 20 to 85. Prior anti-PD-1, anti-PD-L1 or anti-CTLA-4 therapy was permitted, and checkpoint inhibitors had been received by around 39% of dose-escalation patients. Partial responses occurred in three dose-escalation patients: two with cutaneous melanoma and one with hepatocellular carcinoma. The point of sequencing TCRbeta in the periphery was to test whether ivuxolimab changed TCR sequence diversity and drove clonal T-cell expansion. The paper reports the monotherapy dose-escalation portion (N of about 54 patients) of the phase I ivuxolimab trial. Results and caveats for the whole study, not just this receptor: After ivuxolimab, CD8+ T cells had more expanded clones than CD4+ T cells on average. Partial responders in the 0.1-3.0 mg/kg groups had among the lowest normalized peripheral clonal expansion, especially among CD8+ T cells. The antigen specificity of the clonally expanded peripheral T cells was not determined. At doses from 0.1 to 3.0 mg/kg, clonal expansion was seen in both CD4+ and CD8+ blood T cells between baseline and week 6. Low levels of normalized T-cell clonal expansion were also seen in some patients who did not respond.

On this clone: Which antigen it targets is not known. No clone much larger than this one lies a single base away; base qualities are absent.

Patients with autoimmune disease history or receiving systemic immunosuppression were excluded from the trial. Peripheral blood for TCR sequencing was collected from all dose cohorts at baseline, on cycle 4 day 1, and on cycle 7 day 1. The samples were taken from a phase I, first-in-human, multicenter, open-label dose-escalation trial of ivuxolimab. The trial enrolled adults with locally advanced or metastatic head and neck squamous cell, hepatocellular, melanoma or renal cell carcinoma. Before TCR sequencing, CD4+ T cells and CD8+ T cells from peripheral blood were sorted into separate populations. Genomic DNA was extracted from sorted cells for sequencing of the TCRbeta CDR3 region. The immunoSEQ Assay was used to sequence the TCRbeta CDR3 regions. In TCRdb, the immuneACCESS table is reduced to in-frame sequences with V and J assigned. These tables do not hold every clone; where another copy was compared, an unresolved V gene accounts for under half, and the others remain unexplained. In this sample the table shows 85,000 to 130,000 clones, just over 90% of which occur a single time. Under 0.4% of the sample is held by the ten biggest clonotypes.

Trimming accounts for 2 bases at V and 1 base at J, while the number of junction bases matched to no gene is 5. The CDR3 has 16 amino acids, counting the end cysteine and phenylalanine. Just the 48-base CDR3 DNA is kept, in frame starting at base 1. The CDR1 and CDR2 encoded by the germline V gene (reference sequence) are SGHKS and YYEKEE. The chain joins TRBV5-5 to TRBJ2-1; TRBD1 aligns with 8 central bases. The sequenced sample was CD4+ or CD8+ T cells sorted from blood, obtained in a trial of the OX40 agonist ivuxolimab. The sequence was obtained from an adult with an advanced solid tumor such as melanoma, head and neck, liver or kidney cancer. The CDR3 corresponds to CASSLQGEASYNEQFF. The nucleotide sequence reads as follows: TGTGCCAGCAGCTTACAGGGGGAAGCATCCTACAATGAGCAGTTCTTC.